The 31 T cell receptor beta chains listed next were all sequenced from one sample in a study of T cell repertoires in cytomegalovirus infection. Their recognized antigens are unknown. Via MiXCR, TCRdb re-called the reads, giving one row per CDR3 protein. Of hundreds of thousands of distinct CDR3 sequences in the sample, about a third were seen once. The source was cultured CD8+ T cells from PBMCs, collected from culture after CMV antigen stimulation. These receptors all stem from a human donor in good health (CMV status not recorded). Some clones in this sample may be carry-over from other donors' samples.

J is TRBJ2-1 and V is TRBV12-3 or TRBV12-4, with TRBD1 matching over 9 bases. With V trimmed by 1 base and J by 2 bases, 3 bases remained unmatched. The length of the CDR3 is 16 residues. Written as DNA, the CDR3 is TGTGCCAGCAGTTTAGACACAGGGGGCCCCTACAATGAGCAGTTCTTC. The encoded protein is CASSLDTGGPYNEQFF.

This clonotype was counted a few times. CDR3 nucleotides: TGTGCCAGCAGCCCCCGGTTCGGAGAGAACTATGGCTACACCTTC. Its protein is CASSPRFGENYGYTF. V and J are TRBV7-9 and TRBJ1-2, with D hard to call. V lost 5 bases to trimming and J lost 2 bases, with 15 bases between them. Germline loops: CDR1 SEHNR, CDR2 FQNEAQ (reference sequence). The CDR3 extends over 15 amino acids. The full variable domain, in which reference TRBV7-9 and TRBJ1-2 provide the parts outside the CDR3, is DTGVSQNPRHKITKRGQNVTFRCDPISEHNRLYWYRQTLGQGPEFLTYFQNEAQLEKSRLLSDRFSAERPKGSFSTLEIQRTEQGDSAMYLCASSPRFGENYGYTFGSGTRLTVV.

This clonotype was counted a single time. It is likely a read error, because the conserved phenylalanine at the end of the CDR3 is missing. V usage is TRBV15 and J usage is TRBJ2-5; tentatively, D is TRBD1 (5 bases). The CDR3 is 16 amino acids. V gave up 1 base and J gave up 0 bases, with 12 bases separating them. Looked up from germline, CDR1 is LNHNV and CDR2 is YYDKDF (reference sequence). CDR3 nucleotide sequence: TGTGCCACCAGCAGAGCGGGTGACAGAGACCAAGAGACCCAGTACCTC. Amino acid sequence: CATSRAGDRDQETQYL.

In DNA, the CDR3 is TGCAGTGCTAGAGATCTCCGGACAGGGAGCACTGAAGCTTTCTTT. Translating gives CSARDLRTGSTEAFF. V and J are TRBV20-1 and TRBJ1-1; 8 bases map to TRBD1. Losses at the gene ends were 0 bases for V and 4 bases for J; bases not matched to a gene: 7. The CDR3 is made up of 15 amino acids. Germline assignment: CDR1 DFQATT and CDR2 SNEGSKA (reference sequence).

The chain has TRBV19 and TRBJ2-1; 9 bases align to TRBD1. Per germline, CDR1 LNHDA and CDR2 SQIVND (reference sequence). CDR3 length: 14 amino acids. With 8 bases clipped from V and 8 bases from J, the junction kept 10 bases outside the gene matches. CDR3 coding DNA: TGTGCCAGTCACTTCTCGGGGACAGGGCATGAGCAGTTCTTC. Its translation: CASHFSGTGHEQFF.

The sample holds a few counts of this clonotype. CDR3 bases: TGTGCCAGCAGGGGGGGTGTGGTGGACGAGCAGTACTTC. Its translation: CASRGGVVDEQYF. This chain connects TRBV6-5 to TRBJ2-7, with D maybe TRBD2 (6 bases). The CDR3 totals 13 residues. CDR1 is MNHEY, CDR2 SVGAGI, per germline. V lost 6 bases and J lost 5, with 14 bases in between.

A few counts support this clonotype. The V and J genes are TRBV4-1 and TRBJ2-4, with D hard to call. The germline CDR1 and CDR2 sequences are MGHRA and YSYEKL. This CDR3 region has 15 residues. V was cut by 0 bases and J by 3 bases, with 9 bases left in between. The CDR3: CASSQDARSKNIQYF. The CDR3 DNA follows: TGCGCCAGCAGCCAAGATGCGCGGAGCAAAAACATTCAGTACTTC.

This clonotype was observed at least ten times. V gene TRBV12-5 combines with J gene TRBJ2-1; weak D call: TRBD2 (5 bases). The CDR3 spans 13 residues. The V gene lost 6 bases and the J gene lost 6 bases, with 12 bases spanning the gap. The germline V gene has CDR1 LGHNT and CDR2 FRNRAP. The CDR3 region is CASGPSGSNEQFF. Here the CDR3 DNA reads TGTGCTAGTGGCCCCTCGGGGAGCAATGAGCAGTTCTTC.

This clonotype occurred many times. The chain couples TRBV20-1 to TRBJ1-1; D is possibly TRBD1 (5 bases). Germline V gives CDR1 DFQATT, CDR2 SNEGSKA (reference sequence). Trimming stripped 0 bases from V and 0 bases from J, with 14 bases between. The CDR3 contains 16 residues. CDR3 loop: CSARDLARGVNTEAFF. CDR3 nucleotides: TGCAGTGCTAGAGATCTCGCTAGGGGTGTGAACACTGAAGCTTTCTTT.

This clonotype was counted between two and nine times. The rearrangement uses TRBV12-3 or TRBV12-4 and TRBJ2-6, with 7 bases aligning to TRBD1. V shed 6 bases, J shed 2 bases, and the junction held 4 bases outside the gene matches. This CDR3 comprises 15 residues. CDR3 sequence: CASRPQGAGANVLTF. The CDR3 DNA follows: TGTGCCAGCAGACCCCAGGGGGCTGGGGCCAACGTCCTGACTTTC.

This clonotype was counted a few times. The chain has TRBV11-2 and TRBJ2-1; 10 bases agree with TRBD2. Germline V CDR1 and CDR2: SGHAT, FQNNGV. After removal of 5 bases from V and 9 bases from J, the junction contained 4 bases not matched to a gene. There are 13 residues in the CDR3. The CDR3 nucleotides are TGTGCCAGCAGCGATACTAGCGGGGCTGAGCAGTTCTTC. It codes for CASSDTSGAEQFF. Based on the CDR3 plus reference TRBV11-2 and TRBJ2-1, the full variable domain is EAGVAQSPRYKIIEKRQSVAFWCNPISGHATLYWYQQILGQGPKLLIQFQNNGVVDDSQLPKDRFSAERLKGVDSTLKIQPAKLEDSAVYLCASSDTSGAEQFFGPGTRLTVL.

The chain employs TRBV7-9 and TRBJ1-1; D gene uncertain. The CDR3 is made up of 12 amino acids. From germline, CDR1 is SEHNR and CDR2 FQNEAQ (reference sequence). Trimming left V 1 base short and J 7 bases short, with 7 bases between. The CDR3 protein is CASSLVSDEAFF. CDR3 DNA sequence: TGTGCCAGCAGCTTAGTGTCGGATGAAGCTTTCTTT.

J is TRBJ1-1 and V is TRBV19; D gene ambiguous. In germline, CDR1 is LNHDA, CDR2 SQIVND (reference sequence). V lost 2 bases and J 3 bases, leaving 7 bases between the germline ends. The CDR3 sequence is 13 residues long. The CDR3 nucleotides are TGTGCCAGTAGTATAATATCGGACACTGAAGCTTTCTTT. This encodes CASSIISDTEAFF.

This chain links TRBV20-1 with TRBJ2-1; D is uncertain. Germline CDR1 DFQATT, CDR2 SNEGSKA (reference sequence). V was pared by 4 bases and J by 4 bases, with 5 bases between. CDR3 size: 11 residues. CDR3 DNA sequence: TGCAGTGCTACCCAGTACAATGAGCAGTTCTTC. Translated: CSATQYNEQFF.

In this sample, this clonotype turned up many times. The V call is TRBV7-8, the J call TRBJ1-5; D possibly corresponds to TRBD1 (5 bases). The CDR3 has 16 amino acids. V gave up 5 bases and J gave up 2 bases, with 16 bases separating them. Germline CDR1 and CDR2: SGHVS and FQNEAQ. CDR3: CASSPTGGGGNQPQHF. The CDR3 DNA reads TGTGCCAGCAGCCCGACGGGGGGAGGGGGCAATCAGCCCCAGCATTTT. Looking up the rest from reference TRBV7-8 and TRBJ1-5 gives the full variable domain: GAGVSQSPRYKVAKRGQDVALRCDPISGHVSLFWYQQALGQGPEFLTYFQNEAQLDKSGLPSDRFFAERPEGSVSTLKIQRTQQEDSAVYLCASSPTGGGGNQPQHFGDGTRLSIL.

At least ten counts were recorded for this clonotype. The rearrangement uses TRBV7-2 and TRBJ1-5; D unresolved. Germline assignment: CDR1 SGHTA and CDR2 FQGNSA. Trimming stripped 2 bases from V and 2 bases from J, with 10 bases between. The length of the CDR3 is 15 residues. CDR3 loop: CASSLRVTGNQPQHF. As DNA, the CDR3 is TGTGCCAGCAGCTTACGGGTTACGGGCAATCAGCCCCAGCATTTT. Full variable domain (remainder filled in from reference TRBV7-2 and TRBJ1-5): GAGVSQSPSNKVTEKGKDVELRCDPISGHTALYWYRQSLGQGLEFLIYFQGNSAPDKSGLPSDRFSAERTGGSVSTLTIQRTQQEDSAVYLCASSLRVTGNQPQHFGDGTRLSIL.

This clonotype was seen only a few times. The chain combines TRBV6-5 with TRBJ2-3; D gene unclear. The CDR3 sequence is 14 residues long. V dropped 5 bases and J dropped 3 bases, with 12 bases sitting between them. The germline V gene encodes CDR1 MNHEY and CDR2 SVGAGI. The CDR3 DNA sequence: TGTGCCAGCAGTCCACCGGGTTATACAGATACGCAGTATTTT. As protein: CASSPPGYTDTQYF.

The sample holds many counts of this clonotype. V gene TRBV7-8 combines with J gene TRBJ1-2, with TRBD1 matching 8 bases. The junction had 7 bases not matched to a gene; V was cut back by 7 bases and J by 6 bases. The CDR3 covers 13 residues. CDR1 is SGHVS and CDR2 is FQNEAQ in the germline V gene. CDR3 loop: CASTSGTGNGYTF. CDR3 coding DNA: TGTGCCAGCACCTCCGGGACAGGAAATGGCTACACCTTC.

The table lists this clonotype with a few counts. This chain joins TRBV7-8 and TRBJ2-2, with a possible D match to TRBD1 (5 bases). This CDR3 has 16 residues. Germline CDR1 is SGHVS and CDR2 is FQNEAQ. The ends were cut back, 2 bases at V and 5 bases at J, with 15 bases in the middle. The CDR3 reads CASSLYSGALTGELFF. The DNA for the CDR3 is TGTGCCAGCAGCTTATATAGTGGGGCGCTGACCGGGGAGCTGTTTTTT.

This clonotype was detected ten times or more. This chain links TRBV7-6 with TRBJ2-2; the D is unclear. CDR3 length equals 12 residues. The ends were cut back, 5 bases at V and 6 bases at J, with 7 bases in the middle. The germline CDR1 and CDR2 sequences are SGHVS and FNYEAQ. The CDR3 here is CASSPRAGELFF. In DNA, the CDR3 is TGTGCCAGCAGCCCACGTGCCGGGGAGCTGTTTTTT.

The CDR3 loop is CASSNRQGRNTGELFF. The CDR3 DNA is TGTGCCAGTAGTAACAGACAGGGGCGTAACACCGGGGAGCTGTTTTTT. V usage is TRBV19 and J usage is TRBJ2-2; 8 bases line up with TRBD1. This CDR3 has 16 amino acids. With 4 bases clipped from V and 2 bases from J, the junction kept 6 bases outside the gene matches. CDR1 LNHDA and CDR2 SQIVND come from the germline V gene (reference sequence).

This clonotype was detected once. The V call is TRBV27, the J call TRBJ2-1; 9 bases are a match to TRBD1. CDR1 and CDR2 from the germline V gene are MNHEY and SMNVEV (reference sequence). V gave up 4 bases and J gave up 10 bases; unmatched junction bases: 11. The CDR3 totals 15 residues. The CDR3 nucleotides are TGTGCCAGCAGTTGGGGAAAAGGGACAGGGCGGGAGCAGTTCTTC. Its translation is CASSWGKGTGREQFF.

This clonotype was observed many times. The rearrangement links TRBV27 to TRBJ1-2; 8 nucleotides line up with TRBD1. CDR3 length: 15 amino acids. The germline V gene encodes CDR1 MNHEY and CDR2 SMNVEV (reference sequence). Unmatched junction bases numbered 13, after V lost 5 bases and J lost 8 bases. CDR3 in amino acids: CASSHRQGSSLGYTF. CDR3 nucleotide sequence: TGTGCCAGCAGTCACCGACAGGGGAGCTCTCTCGGCTACACCTTC.

The chain joins TRBV6-5 to TRBJ2-1; unclear D gene. The length of the CDR3 is 14 residues. Germline V lookup: CDR1 MNHEY, CDR2 SVGAGI. Trimming took 0 bases from V and 5 from J, leaving 8 bases between them. CDR3 residues: CASSYSDLDNEQFF. The CDR3 bases are TGTGCCAGCAGTTACTCCGACTTAGACAATGAGCAGTTCTTC.

The chain employs TRBV20-1 and TRBJ1-2, with a weak D call TRBD1 (5 bases). Germline V gene sequence: CDR1 DFQATT, CDR2 SNEGSKA (reference sequence). Trimming removed 5 bases at V and 2 bases at J, with 18 bases between. This CDR3 has 15 residues. CDR3 sequence reads: CSAPVWQGGNYGYTF. The CDR3 bases are TGCAGTGCTCCTGTCTGGCAGGGTGGAAACTATGGCTACACCTTC.

V usage is TRBV24-1 and J usage is TRBJ1-1, with a weak D call TRBD1 (6 bases). Trimming pared 4 bases from V and 1 base from J, leaving 12 bases between. The CDR3 is 15 residues long. Germline CDR1 is KGHDR and CDR2 is SFDVKD. In nucleotides, the CDR3 is TGTGCCACCAGTGAAAAGGGACAAGAGAACACTGAAGCTTTCTTT. It yields the protein CATSEKGQENTEAFF.

The chain recombines TRBV27 with TRBJ2-7; D not resolved. V was shortened by 0 bases and J by 3 bases, with 12 bases between the two germline ends. Germline values: CDR1 MNHEY, CDR2 SMNVEV (reference sequence). The CDR3 loop spans 15 amino acids. CDR3 loop: CASSLSVSPFYEQYF. The CDR3 DNA is TGTGCCAGCAGTTTATCGGTATCTCCCTTCTACGAGCAGTACTTC.

This clonotype was counted many times. The chain recombines TRBV12-3 or TRBV12-4 with TRBJ2-1, with 9 bases fitting TRBD1. This CDR3 comprises 15 residues. Trimming took 6 bases from V and 5 from J; bases not matched to a gene: 8. The CDR3 DNA reads as TGTGCCAGCAGGCCCGGGACAGGGTATCACAATGAGCAGTTCTTC. This translates into CASRPGTGYHNEQFF.

This chain joins TRBV19 and TRBJ1-6; TRBD1 might be the D (6 bases). Trimming removed 8 bases at V and 4 bases at J, with 9 bases between. There are 13 residues in the CDR3. Germline V CDR1 and CDR2: LNHDA, SQIVND (reference sequence). CDR3 nucleotides: TGTGCCAGTGAACAGGGATATAATTCACCCCTCCACTTT. Its protein product is CASEQGYNSPLHF.

The chain links TRBV11-2 to TRBJ1-2; a possible D gene is TRBD1 (5 bases). CDR1 is SGHAT and CDR2 is FQNNGV in the germline V gene. CDR3 length equals 13 residues. V gave up 6 bases and J gave up 4 bases, with 12 bases separating them. The CDR3 loop is CASSGQGAYGYTF. In DNA, the CDR3 is TGTGCCAGCAGTGGGCAGGGAGCCTATGGCTACACCTTC.

This clonotype was recorded many times. The V gene is TRBV7-8, the J gene TRBJ2-1; a weak D match, TRBD1 (5 bases). This CDR3 has 15 residues. The germline gives CDR1 SGHVS, CDR2 FQNEAQ. V was clipped by 0 bases and J by 1 base, with 7 bases between them. The CDR3 region has the DNA TGTGCCAGCAGCTTAGCCCAGGGTTCCTACAATGAGCAGTTCTTC. Protein: CASSLAQGSYNEQFF.